The rows below give T cell receptor beta chains drawn from one sample of a study of CD8+ T cells in alopecia areata. The assay was immunoSEQ multiplex PCR, and TCRdb's table has in-frame clones only and misses some. The sample records around 160,000 clones, 80% to 90% being singletons. The specimen comprised CD8+ T cells sorted from blood, sampled at week 0. The source is a human donor with alopecia areata. Both conserved end residues are part of each CDR3. D genes are given only for firm matches. Only part of the rows carry a size: once, few, many, or a class if the clone is expanded.

J	D	V	size	DNA	CDR3
TRBJ2-1	-	TRBV29-1	-	TGCAGCGTTGAAGATGGCGGTGACTCCTACAATGAGCAGTTCTTC	CSVEDGGDSYNEQFF
TRBJ1-1	-	TRBV6-5	-	TGTGCCAGCAGTTACTCGAGACAGCTTAACACTGAAGCTTTCTTT	CASSYSRQLNTEAFF
TRBJ2-7	-	TRBV14	-	TGTGCCAGCAGCCAAGCAGGGAACCCCTACGAGCAGTACTTC	CASSQAGNPYEQYF
TRBJ2-7	-	TRBV4-1	-	TGCGCCAGCAGCCGGTCGGACTTAGAGCAGTACTTC	CASSRSDLEQYF
TRBJ2-7	TRBD1	TRBV6-1	-	TGTGCCAGCAGTGAAGTTATCCTTAGGACAGGGACCTACGAGCAGTACTTC	CASSEVILRTGTYEQYF
TRBJ2-1	-	TRBV29-1	few	TGCAGCGTTGGATCACTTAGCGGCAATGAGCAGTTCTTC	CSVGSLSGNEQFF
TRBJ1-2	-	TRBV6-6	-	TGTGCCAGCAGTCCCGCGGGAAACTATGGCTACACCTTC	CASSPAGNYGYTF
TRBJ2-7	-	TRBV27	-	TGTGCCAGCGGGAATGACATGAGCGAGCAGTACTTC	CASGNDMSEQYF
TRBJ1-1	TRBD1	TRBV7-6	-	TGTGCCAGCAGCTTAGCAGGGACAGCGAGTGAAGCTTTCTTT	CASSLAGTASEAFF
TRBJ2-7	-	TRBV7-9	-	TGTGCCAGCAGCCCTAGCCGGGGCCCGCATCTCTACGAGCAGTACTTC	CASSPSRGPHLYEQYF
TRBJ2-3	-	TRBV29-1	once	TGCAGCGTTGAAGGAATGGGGTGGACAGATACGCAGTATTTT	CSVEGMGWTDTQYF
TRBJ1-1	-	TRBV7-9	-	TGTGCCAGCAGCCTCGCCAGGGGCACCCCTGGGGACACTGAAGCTTTCTTT	CASSLARGTPGDTEAFF
TRBJ2-7	TRBD2	TRBV6-1	-	TGTGCCAGCAGTGGGGGACTAGCGGGGGAAAACTACGAGCAGTACTTC	CASSGGLAGENYEQYF
TRBJ2-3	TRBD2	TRBV7-8	-	TGTGCCAGCAGAAGCCGGACTAGCGAATCTACAGATACGCAGTATTTT	CASRSRTSESTDTQYF
TRBJ2-5	TRBD1	TRBV9	-	TGTGCCAGCAGCCCCCTTATTGGGACAGGGGAAGAGACCCAGTACTTC	CASSPLIGTGEETQYF
TRBJ2-7	-	TRBV7-8	-	TGTGCCAGCAGCGACCCCTACGAGCAGTACTTC	CASSDPYEQYF
TRBJ1-6	TRBD1	TRBV7-9	-	TGTGCCAGCAGCTTGTCGGGACAGGGAATCTCACCCCTCCACTTT	CASSLSGQGISPLHF
TRBJ2-5	-	TRBV27	-	TGTGCCAGCAGTTTATCAGGGGACGGGACCCAGTACTTC	CASSLSGDGTQYF
TRBJ2-7	TRBD1	TRBV4-1	-	TGCGCCAGCAGCCAAGCCGGGACAGCTGGATACGAGCAGTACTTC	CASSQAGTAGYEQYF
TRBJ2-7	TRBD2	TRBV4-1	-	TGCGCCAGCAGTCCTATAGCGGGAGGGCCCGACGAGCAGTACTTC	CASSPIAGGPDEQYF
TRBJ2-7	-	TRBV5-6	-	TGTGCCAGCAGCCTGGGACTGGGGGTCTACGAGCAGTACTTC	CASSLGLGVYEQYF
TRBJ1-2	-	TRBV15	-	TGTGCCACCAGCAGGCGTCGGCGGGCCTGGGGGGATGGCTACACCTTC	CATSRRRRAWGDGYTF
TRBJ2-7	-	TRBV7-9	-	TGTGCCAGCAGCTTAGAGGAGGGATACGAGCAGTACTTC	CASSLEEGYEQYF
TRBJ2-1	-	TRBV9	-	TGTGCCAGCAGCGTAGCGGCTGGAGGTCGGAATGAGCAGTTCTTC	CASSVAAGGRNEQFF
TRBJ1-2	-	TRBV29-1	-	TGCAGCGTTGAAGAGCCGCTGACGGTCAACTATGGCTACACCTTC	CSVEEPLTVNYGYTF
TRBJ1-2	-	TRBV27	-	TGTGCCAGCAGTTTGGTCGGGGGAATGGATGGCTACACCTTC	CASSLVGGMDGYTF
TRBJ1-5	TRBD1	TRBV5-6	-	TGTGCCAGCAGCTTACAGGGGCATCAGCCCCAGCATTTT	CASSLQGHQPQHF
TRBJ2-1	TRBD2	TRBV19	-	TGTGCCAGTAGTCGGGGAGGGGACTACAATGAGCAGTTCTTC	CASSRGGDYNEQFF
TRBJ2-5	-	TRBV7-9	-	TGTGCCAGCAGCTTGACCGAGACCCAGTACTTC	CASSLTETQYF
TRBJ2-7	-	TRBV19	-	TGTGCCACCACCGACCTAGGTTCCTACGAGCAGTACTTC	CATTDLGSYEQYF
TRBJ2-7	-	TRBV5-1	-	TGCGCCAGCAGCTTGGAATCGGGAAGGGTCTACGAGCAGTACTTC	CASSLESGRVYEQYF